A selection of T cell receptor beta chains follows, all from one sample in a study of cytomegalovirus exposure and HLA in healthy donors. The repertoire was sequenced with immunoSEQ multiplex PCR; TCRdb's copy has only in-frame clones and lacks some. The table has 150,000 to 200,000 clones, roughly 90% seen once; the top ten hold over 4%. The sequenced sample consisted of PBMCs. These receptors came from a man aged 18 to 35 in good health and CMV-seropositive. CDR3s include the opening cysteine and the closing phenylalanine or tryptophan. D genes are given only for firm matches. A clone size is listed for some rows: how often the clone was seen (once, few, many), or a class if it is expanded.

v_call,clone_size,d_call,j_call,cdr3_nt,cdr3_aa
TRBV28,-,-,TRBJ1-2,TGTGCCAGCAGCCTGAGCTATGGCTACACCTTC,CASSLSYGYTF
TRBV28,-,-,TRBJ2-7,TGTGCCAGCACCTCGGGAATAGGGATTTACGAGCAGTACTTC,CASTSGIGIYEQYF
TRBV19,-,-,TRBJ1-1,TGTGCCAGTAGTATTGCTCCGACAGGCTGGGACACTGAAGCTTTCTTT,CASSIAPTGWDTEAFF
TRBV4-1,-,TRBD2,TRBJ2-1,TGCGCCAGCAGCCAATATCCTAGCGGGACCTACAATGAGCAGTTCTTC,CASSQYPSGTYNEQFF
TRBV5-1,-,TRBD1,TRBJ2-1,TGCGCCAGCAGCTTGTACTATCGGACAGGGAAATCCAATGAGCAGTTCTTC,CASSLYYRTGKSNEQFF
TRBV9,-,-,TRBJ2-3,TGTGCCAGCAGCGTAGGCAGCGGACCCACAGATACGCAGTATTTT,CASSVGSGPTDTQYF
TRBV7-2,-,TRBD2,TRBJ2-5,TGTGCCAGCAGCCAGGGGACTAGCGGAAGCAACATTCAAGAGACCCAGTACTTC,CASSQGTSGSNIQETQYF
TRBV28,-,TRBD1,TRBJ2-7,TGTGCCAGCAGTTCCTCGACAGGGGGCTTCTACGAGCAGTACTTC,CASSSSTGGFYEQYF
TRBV5-6,-,TRBD2,TRBJ2-1,TGTGCCAGCAGTTCGACCGGGACTAGCGGGAGCCCCTACAATGAGCAGTTCTTC,CASSSTGTSGSPYNEQFF
TRBV10-3,-,-,TRBJ2-7,TGTGCCATCACCCCGGGGGACGGAAGCTCCTACGAGCAGTACTTC,CAITPGDGSSYEQYF
TRBV6-1,-,-,TRBJ2-1,TGTGCCAGCAGCCTAAGGACTAACGGTGAGCAGTTCTTC,CASSLRTNGEQFF
TRBV18,-,-,TRBJ2-5,TGTGCCAGCTCACTGGGACTGCACCAAGAGACCCAGTACTTC,CASSLGLHQETQYF
TRBV29-1,-,-,TRBJ2-7,TGCAGCGTTGTCGGTCAGGGGTCCTACGAGCAGTACTTC,CSVVGQGSYEQYF
TRBV11-2,-,TRBD2,TRBJ2-7,TGTGCCAGCAGCGGCGGGACTAGGGCCTACGAGCAGTACTTC,CASSGGTRAYEQYF
TRBV9,-,TRBD1,TRBJ2-3,TGTGCCAGCAGCGGCGACAGGGTCGCCACAGATACGCAGTATTTT,CASSGDRVATDTQYF
TRBV7-9,-,-,TRBJ1-1,TGTGCCAGCAGCCTACGAGGAAAGAGAGAAGCTTTCTTT,CASSLRGKREAFF
TRBV6-1,-,-,TRBJ2-6,TGTGCCAGCAGTGAGGATGTTTACAGGTTAGATTCTGGGGCCAACGTCCTGACTTTC,CASSEDVYRLDSGANVLTF
TRBV7-8,-,-,TRBJ2-7,TGTGCCAGCAGCTTAAGGCGGGCCGGCTACGAGCAGTACTTC,CASSLRRAGYEQYF
TRBV7-9,-,-,TRBJ1-2,TGTGCCAGCAGCTTAGTACAGTCAAACTATGGCTACACCTTC,CASSLVQSNYGYTF
TRBV4-2,-,-,TRBJ2-7,TGTGCCAGCAGCCAAGTAGACGGGTACGAGCAGTACTTC,CASSQVDGYEQYF
TRBV29-1,few,-,TRBJ2-1,TGCAGCGTTGAACGGTCTACTTCCAATGAGCAGTTCTTC,CSVERSTSNEQFF
TRBV9,-,TRBD2,TRBJ2-3,TGTGCCAGCAGCGTGACCGGGACTAGCAGACTAGATACGCAGTATTTT,CASSVTGTSRLDTQYF
TRBV28,-,TRBD2,TRBJ2-5,TGTGCCAGCACTAGCGGCCAAGAGACCCAGTACTTC,CASTSGQETQYF
TRBV6-5,once,-,TRBJ1-1,TGTGCCACCTCTTGGAACACTGAAGCTTTCTTT,CATSWNTEAFF
TRBV2,-,TRBD2,TRBJ2-5,TGTGCCAGCAACGAACGGGGGGAAGAGACCCAGTACTTC,CASNERGEETQYF
TRBV7-6,-,TRBD2,TRBJ2-1,TGTGCCAGCAGCCGGAACAGACTAGCGGGTTCCTACAATGAGCAGTTCTTC,CASSRNRLAGSYNEQFF
TRBV7-2,-,-,TRBJ2-3,TGTGCCAGCAGCCCGAGAGATACGCAGTATTTT,CASSPRDTQYF
TRBV30,-,-,TRBJ2-1,TGTGCCTGGAGACAGGGAGACAATGAGCAGTTCTTC,CAWRQGDNEQFF
TRBV6-6,-,TRBD2,TRBJ2-1,TGTGCCAGCAGTCAGGGTGGCGGGAGTCTCTACAATGAGCAGTTCTTC,CASSQGGGSLYNEQFF
TRBV4-1,-,-,TRBJ2-3,TGCGCCAGCAGCCAAGCCATACTAGGCGATACGCAGTATTTT,CASSQAILGDTQYF
TRBV19,-,TRBD2,TRBJ2-1,TGTGCCAGTACTTCCCTAAGGGGGACTAGCAGATACAATGAGCAGTTCTTC,CASTSLRGTSRYNEQFF
TRBV27,-,TRBD2,TRBJ2-7,TGTGCCAGCAGTTTAATTGGGCCAGCGCAGCGGGAGGGCCGGTACGAGCAGTACTTC,CASSLIGPAQREGRYEQYF
TRBV6-6,-,-,TRBJ2-7,TGTGCCAGCAGCCACCGAGGTTACGAGCAGTACTTC,CASSHRGYEQYF
TRBV21-1,-,-,TRBJ2-7,TGTGCCAGCAGCAAAGTTAGAAGTTTATCCTACGAGCAGTACTTC,CASSKVRSLSYEQYF
TRBV28,once,TRBD1,TRBJ1-5,TGTGCCAGCAGTCCCGGGACAGGGGCTGGTGATAGCAATCAGCCCCAGCATTTT,CASSPGTGAGDSNQPQHF
TRBV15,once,TRBD2,TRBJ2-1,TGTGCCACCAGCGAACTAGCGGGAAACAATGAGCAGTTCTTC,CATSELAGNNEQFF
TRBV2,-,TRBD1,TRBJ2-5,TGTGCCATAGGACAGGGACAAGAGACCCAGTACTTC,CAIGQGQETQYF
TRBV7-9,-,TRBD1,TRBJ2-6,TGTGCCAGCAGCGGACAGGTTCTAATCTCTGGGGCCAACGTCCTGACTTTC,CASSGQVLISGANVLTF
TRBV27,once,-,TRBJ1-2,TGTGCCAGCAGAACTAGCGGCTATGGCTACACCTTC,CASRTSGYGYTF
TRBV5-6,-,-,TRBJ2-4,TGTGCCAGCAGCGACTTAGGCGGGGTGGGCAAAAACATTCAGTACTTC,CASSDLGGVGKNIQYF
TRBV5-4,-,TRBD1,TRBJ2-7,TGTGCCAGCAGCTTGGGGGACAGGGTACACGAGCAGTACTTC,CASSLGDRVHEQYF
TRBV20-1,once,-,TRBJ2-1,TGCAGTGCTAGCCCCCTCAATGAGCAGTTCTTC,CSASPLNEQFF
TRBV6-5,-,TRBD1,TRBJ2-7,TGTGCCAGCAGTTCCGGGACAGGGGGCTCCTACGAGCAGTACTTC,CASSSGTGGSYEQYF
TRBV28,-,-,TRBJ2-7,TGTGCCAGCAGCCAGGGGGGAGAAACCTACGAGCAGTACTTC,CASSQGGETYEQYF
TRBV11-3,-,TRBD2,TRBJ2-4,TGTGCCAGCAGCTCTACCTTGGGACTAGCGGTTCTAGCCAAAAACATTCAGTACTTC,CASSSTLGLAVLAKNIQYF
TRBV4-2,-,TRBD2,TRBJ2-1,TGTGCCAGCAGCCACGCAACCGGGACTAGCGGTTACAATGAGCAGTTCTTC,CASSHATGTSGYNEQFF
TRBV28,-,-,TRBJ1-5,TGTGCCAGCAGTTTAGCTAGAGGGGGGGCTGGCAATCAGCCCCAGCATTTT,CASSLARGGAGNQPQHF
TRBV19,-,TRBD2,TRBJ2-2,TGTGCCAGTGCACTTAGCGGGAGTGGGGAGCTGTTTTTT,CASALSGSGELFF
TRBV7-9,-,-,TRBJ2-1,TGTGCCAGCAGCTTACCTAACGGCAATGAGCAGTTCTTC,CASSLPNGNEQFF
TRBV6-1,-,-,TRBJ2-1,TGTGCCAGCAGTGAAGCGGGACATCGTGAGCAGTTCTTC,CASSEAGHREQFF
TRBV30,-,TRBD2,TRBJ2-1,TGTGCCACGTCGGGCGGGAGCCTCAATGAGCAGTTCTTC,CATSGGSLNEQFF
TRBV5-1,-,TRBD1,TRBJ2-7,TGCGCCAGCAGCCCAAAGACAGGGGAGCAGTACTTC,CASSPKTGEQYF
TRBV30,once,-,TRBJ2-3,TGTGCCTGGACTATCGACGGGGCTAGCGCGATTACGCAGTATTTT,CAWTIDGASAITQYF
TRBV7-2,-,-,TRBJ1-5,TGTGCCAGCAGCTCTCGGGGCAATCAGCCCCAGCATTTT,CASSSRGNQPQHF
TRBV2,few,-,TRBJ2-7,TGTGCCAGCAGTGAAAGACAGATAAGCTACGAGCAGTACTTC,CASSERQISYEQYF
TRBV5-5,-,-,TRBJ1-2,TGTGCCAGCAGCGCCCCACTTGGCTATGGCTACACCTTC,CASSAPLGYGYTF
TRBV7-9,-,TRBD1,TRBJ2-7,TGTGCCAGCAGCCCGGGACAGGGTTACGAGCAGTACTTC,CASSPGQGYEQYF
TRBV5-1,-,-,TRBJ2-2,TGCGCCAGCAGCCCACCTGGGAGGGGGGCTGGCGGGGAGCTGTTTTTT,CASSPPGRGAGGELFF
TRBV19,-,TRBD1,TRBJ1-2,TGTGCCAGTGGGACAGGGGGCAACTATGGCTACACCTTC,CASGTGGNYGYTF
TRBV4-1,few,-,TRBJ2-2,TGCGCCAGCAGCCAAGTAGACTTGGGTTTTACCACCGGGGAGCTGTTTTTT,CASSQVDLGFTTGELFF